Below are 2 T cell receptor beta chains sequenced from a single sample in a study of CD8+ T cells in alopecia areata. cDNA prepared by RNA extraction and subsequent reverse transcription served as the template for sequencing. Sequenced by immunoSEQ multiplex PCR; TCRdb stores in-frame clones only, minus some. The sample shows almost 250,000 clones, roughly two thirds of them seen only once. Sample: CD4+ T cells sorted from blood, taken at week 0. The receptors derive from a human donor with alopecia areata.

The V and J genes are TRBV6-5 and TRBJ1-5; a possible D gene is TRBD1 (5 bases). Trimming cost V 5 bases and J 1 base, with 12 bases left between them. The CDR3 is 15 residues long. CDR1 is MNHEY and CDR2 is SVGAGI in the germline V gene. The CDR3 DNA reads as TGTGCCAGCAGTCCTCGGGAGGGGAGCAATCAGCCCCAGCATTTT. Residues: CASSPREGSNQPQHF.

V and J are TRBV30 and TRBJ2-7, with TRBD2 matching 7 bases. V dropped 7 bases and J dropped 2; count of bases not matched to a gene: 5. Germline V lookup: CDR1 GTSNPN, CDR2 SVGIG (reference sequence). The CDR3 extends over 12 amino acids. CDR3 sequence (DNA): TGTGCCTACGTAGCGGGCGCCTACGAGCAGTACTTC. This gives the protein CAYVAGAYEQYF.